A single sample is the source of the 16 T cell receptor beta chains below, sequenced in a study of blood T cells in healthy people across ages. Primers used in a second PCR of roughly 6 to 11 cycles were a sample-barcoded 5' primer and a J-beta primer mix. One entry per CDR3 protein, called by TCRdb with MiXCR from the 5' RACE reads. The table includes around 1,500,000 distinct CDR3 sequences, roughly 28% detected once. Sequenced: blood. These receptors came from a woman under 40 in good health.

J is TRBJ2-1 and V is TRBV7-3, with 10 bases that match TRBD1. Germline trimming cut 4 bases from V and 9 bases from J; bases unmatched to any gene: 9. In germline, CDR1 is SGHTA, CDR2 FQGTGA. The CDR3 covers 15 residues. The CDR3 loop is CASSWGGTGVREQFF. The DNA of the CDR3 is TGTGCCAGCAGCTGGGGGGGGACAGGGGTGCGTGAGCAGTTCTTC.

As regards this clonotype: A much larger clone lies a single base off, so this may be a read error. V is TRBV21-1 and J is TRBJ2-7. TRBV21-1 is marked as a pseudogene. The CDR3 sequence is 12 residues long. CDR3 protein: CAGSIPDWEQYF. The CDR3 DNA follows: TGTGCCGGCAGCATCCCCGATTGGGAGCAGTACTTC.

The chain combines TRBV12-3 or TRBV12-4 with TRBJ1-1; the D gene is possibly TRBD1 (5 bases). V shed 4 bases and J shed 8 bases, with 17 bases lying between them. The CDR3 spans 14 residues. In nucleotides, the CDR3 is TGTGCCAGCAGTTACCAGGCGGGGCTCACCGAAGCTTTCTTT. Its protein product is CASSYQAGLTEAFF.

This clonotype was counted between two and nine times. CDR3 loop: CASTSGRYEQYF. In DNA, the CDR3 is TGTGCCAGCACCTCGGGGCGGTACGAGCAGTACTTC. The J gene is TRBJ2-4, the V gene TRBV28; D possibly matches TRBD1 or TRBD2 (5 bases each). The tail of the sequence fits TRBJ2-7 better, so the J call may be wrong. The CDR3 extends over 12 amino acids. The germline gives CDR1 MDHEN, CDR2 SYDVKM.

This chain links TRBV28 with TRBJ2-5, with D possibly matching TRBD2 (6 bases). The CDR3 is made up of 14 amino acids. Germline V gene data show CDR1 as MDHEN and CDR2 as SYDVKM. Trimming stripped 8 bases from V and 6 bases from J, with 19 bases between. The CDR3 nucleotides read TGTGCCAGCGGAGGAGGGGCTGGTAGGAAGACCCAGTACTTC. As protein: CASGGGAGRKTQYF. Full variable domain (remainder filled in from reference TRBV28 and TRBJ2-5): DVKVTQSSRYLVKRTGEKVFLECVQDMDHENMFWYRQDPGLGLRLIYFSYDVKMKEKGDIPEGYSVSREKKERFSLILESASTNQTSMYLCASGGGAGRKTQYFGPGTRLLVL.

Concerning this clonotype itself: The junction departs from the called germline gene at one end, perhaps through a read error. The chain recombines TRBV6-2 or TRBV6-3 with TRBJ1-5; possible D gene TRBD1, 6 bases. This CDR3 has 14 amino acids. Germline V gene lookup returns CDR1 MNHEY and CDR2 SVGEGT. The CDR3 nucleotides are TGTGCCAGCAGTATTGACAGGCTCTATCAGCCCCAGCATTTC. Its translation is CASSIDRLYQPQHF.

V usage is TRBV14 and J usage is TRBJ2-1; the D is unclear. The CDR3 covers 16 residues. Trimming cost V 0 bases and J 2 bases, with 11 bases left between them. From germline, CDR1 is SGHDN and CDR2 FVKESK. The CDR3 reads CASSQDPSDAYNEQFF. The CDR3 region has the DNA TGTGCCAGCAGCCAAGATCCCTCGGACGCCTACAATGAGCAGTTCTTC.

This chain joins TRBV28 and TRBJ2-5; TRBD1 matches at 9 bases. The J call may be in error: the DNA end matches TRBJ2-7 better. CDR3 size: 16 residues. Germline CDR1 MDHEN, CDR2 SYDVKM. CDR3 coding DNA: TGTGCCAGCAGTTTTTCCCGGGACAGGGTGCTCCACGAGCAGTACTTC. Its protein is CASSFSRDRVLHEQYF.

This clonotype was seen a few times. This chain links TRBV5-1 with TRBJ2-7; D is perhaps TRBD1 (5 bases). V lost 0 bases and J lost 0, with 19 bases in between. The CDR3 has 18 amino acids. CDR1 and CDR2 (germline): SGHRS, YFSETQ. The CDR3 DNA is TGCGCCAGCAGCTTGGTGGGGCAAATGGCTCCGAGCTCCTACGAGCAGTACTTC. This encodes CASSLVGQMAPSSYEQYF.

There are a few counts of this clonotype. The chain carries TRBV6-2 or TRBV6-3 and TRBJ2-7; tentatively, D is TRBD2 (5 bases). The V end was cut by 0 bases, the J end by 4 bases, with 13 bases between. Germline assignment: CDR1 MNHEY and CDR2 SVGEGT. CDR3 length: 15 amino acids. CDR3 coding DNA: TGTGCCAGCAGTTACTCGACATGGGAGAAATACGAGCAGTACTTC. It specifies CASSYSTWEKYEQYF.

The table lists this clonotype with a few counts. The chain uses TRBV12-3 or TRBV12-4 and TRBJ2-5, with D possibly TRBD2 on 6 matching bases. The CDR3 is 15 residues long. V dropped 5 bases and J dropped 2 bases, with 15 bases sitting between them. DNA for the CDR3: TGTGCCAGCAGTGCCCGGGGGTTGCAGCAAGAGACCCAGTACTTC. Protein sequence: CASSARGLQQETQYF.

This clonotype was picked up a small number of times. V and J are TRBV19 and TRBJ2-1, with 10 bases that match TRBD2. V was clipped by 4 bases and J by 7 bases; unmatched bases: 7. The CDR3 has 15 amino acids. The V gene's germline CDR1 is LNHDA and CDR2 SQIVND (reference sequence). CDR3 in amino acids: CASSTGTSAGNEQFF. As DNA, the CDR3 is TGTGCCAGTAGTACGGGGACTAGCGCGGGGAATGAGCAGTTCTTC.

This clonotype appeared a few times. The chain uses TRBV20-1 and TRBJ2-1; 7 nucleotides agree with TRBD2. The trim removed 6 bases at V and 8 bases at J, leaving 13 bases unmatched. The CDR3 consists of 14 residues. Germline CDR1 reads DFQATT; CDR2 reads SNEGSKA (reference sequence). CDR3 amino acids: CSANQREEIDEQFF. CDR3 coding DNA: TGCAGTGCCAACCAGCGGGAAGAGATCGATGAGCAGTTCTTC.

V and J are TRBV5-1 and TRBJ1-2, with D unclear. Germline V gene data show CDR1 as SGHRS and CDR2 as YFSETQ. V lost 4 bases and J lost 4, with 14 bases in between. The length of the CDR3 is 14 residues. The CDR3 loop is CASSGGDNPYGYTF. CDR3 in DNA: TGCGCCAGCAGCGGAGGAGACAACCCCTATGGCTACACCTTC.

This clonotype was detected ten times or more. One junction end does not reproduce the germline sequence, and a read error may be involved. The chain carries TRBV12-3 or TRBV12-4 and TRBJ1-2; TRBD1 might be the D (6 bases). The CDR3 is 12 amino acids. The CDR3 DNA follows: TGTGCCATCAGTCCTTCGACAGGTCGGGGCACCTTC. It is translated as CAISPSTGRGTF.

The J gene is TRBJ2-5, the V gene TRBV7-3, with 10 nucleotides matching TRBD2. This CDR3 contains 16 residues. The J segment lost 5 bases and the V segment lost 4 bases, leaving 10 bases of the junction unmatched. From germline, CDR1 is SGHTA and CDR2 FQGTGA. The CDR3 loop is CASSSHQRGGGETQYF. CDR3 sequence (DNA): TGTGCCAGCAGCTCCCATCAGCGGGGGGGCGGGGAGACCCAGTACTTC.